The rows below give T cell receptor beta chains drawn from one sample of a study of T cell responses to AZD1222 COVID-19 vaccine. Clones were read by immunoSEQ multiplex PCR, and TCRdb kept only the in-frame ones, dropping some. Here the sample spans 100,000 to 150,000 clones, about 89% being singletons. Specimen: peripheral blood, collected on day 0 of AZD1222 vaccination. These receptors all come from an adult in good health. Each CDR3 is given with its conserved first and last residue. The D gene is left open where the match is weak. Rows may omit the clone size; those that give it use once, few, many or a size class.

j_gene | d_gene | abundance | v_gene | CDR3nt | CDR3aa
TRBJ2-1 | TRBD2 | NA | TRBV6-5 | TGTGCCAGCAGTTACCGTCCCCAACGGGAGGACAATGAGCAGTTCTTC | CASSYRPQREDNEQFF
TRBJ1-6 | NA | NA | TRBV27 | TGTGCCAGCACTACGGGAATAGATTCACCCCTCCACTTT | CASTTGIDSPLHF
TRBJ1-5 | NA | NA | TRBV6-1 | TGTGCCAGCAGTGAAAGTCCGAGGAGCGCGGCGGGCAATCAGCCCCAGCATTTT | CASSESPRSAAGNQPQHF
TRBJ1-6 | NA | once | TRBV5-1 | TGCGCCAGTAGAGCACAGGAGAGTTCACCCCTCCACTTT | CASRAQESSPLHF
TRBJ1-5 | NA | NA | TRBV28 | TGTGCCAGCGCTTCAGTAACTGGGGAGGCCAATCAGCCCCAGCATTTT | CASASVTGEANQPQHF
TRBJ2-3 | NA | NA | TRBV29-1 | TGCAGCGTCCGAGCTCTAGCTGGGGGCACAGATACGCAGTATTTT | CSVRALAGGTDTQYF
TRBJ2-1 | NA | NA | TRBV6-6 | TGTGCCAGCACCGATCGGGATTATCAGTTCTTC | CASTDRDYQFF
TRBJ1-1 | NA | NA | TRBV30 | TGTGCCTGGAGTTTGAGGGGGTCTCTGAACACTGAAGCTTTCTTT | CAWSLRGSLNTEAFF
TRBJ2-7 | NA | NA | TRBV6-1 | TGTGCCAGCAGTGAAGGCAGGTTCGCCTACGAGCAGTACTTC | CASSEGRFAYEQYF
TRBJ2-7 | NA | NA | TRBV10-2 | TGCGCCAGCAGTGAGTCAGGAGTGGGCGGAGAGCAGTACTTC | CASSESGVGGEQYF
TRBJ2-2 | NA | NA | TRBV19 | TGTGCCAGTTCGGACAGGAACACCGGGGAGCTGTTTTTT | CASSDRNTGELFF
TRBJ2-1 | NA | NA | TRBV2 | TGTGCCAGCAGTTTGGGGGCGGGGGCTCAGGGTGAGCAGTTCTTC | CASSLGAGAQGEQFF
TRBJ2-7 | NA | NA | TRBV18 | TGTGCCAGCTCCCCGTCGGAAACCTACGAGCAGTACTTC | CASSPSETYEQYF
TRBJ1-2 | NA | NA | TRBV7-2 | TGTGCCAGCAGCTTTTATACAGGGAATGGCTACACCTTC | CASSFYTGNGYTF
TRBJ1-1 | NA | NA | TRBV5-6 | TGTGCCAGCAGCTTTGGGGGGGACACTGAAGCTTTCTTT | CASSFGGDTEAFF
TRBJ1-5 | NA | NA | TRBV6-1 | TGTGCCAGCAGTGAAACTTCTAGCAATCAGCCCCAGCATTTT | CASSETSSNQPQHF
TRBJ1-1 | NA | few | TRBV2 | TGTGCCAGCAGCTCCGGGACACAGAACACTGAAGCTTTCTTT | CASSSGTQNTEAFF
TRBJ1-1 | NA | large | TRBV6-2/TRBV6-3 | TGTGCCAGCAGTCCGGGATTGGAGGCTTTCTTT | CASSPGLEAFF
TRBJ2-7 | TRBD1 | NA | TRBV2 | TGTGCCAGCACCGATGCCTCGGGACAGGTAAACTACGAGCAGTACTTC | CASTDASGQVNYEQYF
TRBJ2-5 | NA | NA | TRBV5-1 | TGCGCCAGCAGCTTGGACAGGGTGGAGACCCAGTACTTC | CASSLDRVETQYF
TRBJ2-3 | NA | NA | TRBV30 | TGTGCCTGGAGTGCTAAACCATCCACAGATACGCAGTATTTT | CAWSAKPSTDTQYF
TRBJ2-1 | TRBD2 | NA | TRBV3-1/TRBV3-2 | TGTGCCAGCAGCCAAGGGACTAGCTCCCGATACAATGAGCAGTTCTTC | CASSQGTSSRYNEQFF
TRBJ1-1 | TRBD1 | NA | TRBV9 | TGTGCCAGCAGCCCCCGGAAGGACAGGGCTACTGAAGCTTTCTTT | CASSPRKDRATEAFF
TRBJ2-1 | NA | NA | TRBV11-3 | TGTGCCAGCAGCTTAGATAGGTTTAGCTCCTACAATGAGCAGTTCTTC | CASSLDRFSSYNEQFF